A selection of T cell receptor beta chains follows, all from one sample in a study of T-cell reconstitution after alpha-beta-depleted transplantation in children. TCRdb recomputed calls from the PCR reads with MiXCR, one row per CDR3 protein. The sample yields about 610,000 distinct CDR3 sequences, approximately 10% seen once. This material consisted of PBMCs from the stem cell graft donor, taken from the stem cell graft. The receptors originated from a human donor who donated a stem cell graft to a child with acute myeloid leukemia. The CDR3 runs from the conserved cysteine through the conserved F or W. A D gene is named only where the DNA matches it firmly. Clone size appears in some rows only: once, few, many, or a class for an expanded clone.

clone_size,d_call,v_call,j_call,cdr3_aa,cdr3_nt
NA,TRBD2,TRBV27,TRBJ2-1,CASSFRLAGAENEQFF,TGTGCCAGCAGTTTCCGACTAGCGGGAGCGGAGAATGAGCAGTTCTTC
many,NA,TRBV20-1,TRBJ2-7,CSATSASYEQYF,TGCAGTGCTACGAGCGCCTCCTACGAGCAGTACTTC
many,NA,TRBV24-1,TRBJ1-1,CATSDPGDTEAFF,TGTGCCACCAGTGACCCAGGGGACACTGAAGCTTTCTTT
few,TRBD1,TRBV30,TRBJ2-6,CAWERQGTGANVLTF,TGTGCCTGGGAGAGACAGGGCACTGGGGCCAACGTCCTGACTTTC
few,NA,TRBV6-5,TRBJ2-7,CASSSGESYEQYF,TGTGCCAGCAGTTCGGGGGAAAGCTACGAGCAGTACTTC
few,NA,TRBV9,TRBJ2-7,CASSVTTSTYEQYF,TGTGCCAGCAGCGTTACGACTAGTACCTACGAGCAGTACTTC
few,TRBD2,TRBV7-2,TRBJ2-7,CASSLLAGEGEQYF,TGTGCCAGCAGCCTCCTAGCGGGAGAAGGCGAGCAGTACTTC
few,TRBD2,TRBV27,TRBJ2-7,CASREIGLAGKFYEQYF,TGTGCCAGCAGGGAGATCGGACTAGCGGGAAAGTTTTACGAGCAGTACTTC
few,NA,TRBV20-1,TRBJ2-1,CSARSPGDGYEQFF,TGCAGTGCTAGGTCTCCGGGAGATGGGTATGAGCAGTTCTTC
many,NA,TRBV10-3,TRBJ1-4,CAISEGGTNEKLFF,TGTGCCATCAGTGAAGGGGGGACTAATGAAAAACTGTTTTTT
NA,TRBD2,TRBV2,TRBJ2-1,CASSPEGLAGGNEQFF,TGTGCCAGCAGTCCCGAGGGTCTAGCGGGAGGCAATGAGCAGTTCTTC
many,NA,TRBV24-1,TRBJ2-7,CATSDSARSYEQYF,TGTGCCACCAGTGATTCTGCTAGGAGCTACGAGCAGTACTTC
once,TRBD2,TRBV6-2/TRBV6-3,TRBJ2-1,CASSYAPGLAGSSYNEQFF,TGTGCCAGCAGTTACGCCCCGGGACTAGCGGGGAGCTCCTACAATGAGCAGTTCTTC
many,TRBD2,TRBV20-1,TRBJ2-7,CSALTSGRREQYF,TGCAGTGCTTTAACTAGCGGGAGGCGCGAGCAGTACTTC
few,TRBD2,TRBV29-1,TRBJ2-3,CSGRLAGVVTDTQYF,TGCAGCGGGAGACTAGCTGGCGTAGTGACAGATACGCAGTATTTT
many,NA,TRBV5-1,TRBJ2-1,CASSLGTSGTPYNEQFF,TGCGCCAGCAGCTTGGGGACTTCCGGTACCCCCTACAATGAGCAGTTCTTC
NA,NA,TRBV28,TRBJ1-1,CASSLLSGGAFF,TGTGCCAGCAGTTTACTTTCTGGGGGAGCTTTCTTT
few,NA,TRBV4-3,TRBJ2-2,CASSQDRTGGDNTGELFF,TGCGCCAGCAGCCAAGATCGTACCGGCGGGGACAACACCGGGGAGCTGTTTTTT
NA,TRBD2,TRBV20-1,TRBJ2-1,CSVAGLAGGVRIYNEQFF,TGCAGTGTCGCCGGACTAGCGGGAGGGGTCCGAATCTACAATGAGCAGTTCTTC
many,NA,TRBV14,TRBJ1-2,CASSQDQGDRPGYGYTF,TGTGCCAGCAGCCAAGATCAAGGGGACCGACCGGGCTATGGCTACACCTTC
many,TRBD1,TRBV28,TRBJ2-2,CASSRPGTVNTGELFF,TGTGCCAGCAGCCGACCAGGGACAGTAAACACCGGGGAGCTGTTTTTT
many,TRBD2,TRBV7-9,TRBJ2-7,CASSPAGGLYEQYF,TGTGCCAGCAGCCCAGCGGGAGGCCTCTACGAGCAGTACTTC
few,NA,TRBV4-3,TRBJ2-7,CASSQDTDPLYEQYF,TGCGCCAGCAGCCAGGATACAGATCCACTCTACGAGCAGTACTTC
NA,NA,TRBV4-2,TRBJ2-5,CASSQDIPSGGRQETQYF,TGTGCCAGCAGCCAAGATATTCCCTCGGGGGGCAGGCAAGAGACCCAGTACTTC
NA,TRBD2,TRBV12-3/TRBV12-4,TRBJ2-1,CASSLGGGVNNEQFF,TGTGCCAGCAGTTTAGGTGGGGGGGTTAACAATGAGCAGTTCTTC
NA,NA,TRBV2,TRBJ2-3,CASSPGRRTRTDTQYF,TGTGCCAGCAGTCCGGGGCGTCGGACCCGCACAGATACGCAGTATTTT
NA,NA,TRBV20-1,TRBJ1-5,CSALEGTRNQPQHF,TGCAGTGCTCTAGAAGGGACAAGAAATCAGCCCCAGCATTTT
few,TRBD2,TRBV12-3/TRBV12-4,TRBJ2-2,CASSLAQAGGNTGELFF,TGTGCCAGCAGTTTAGCGCAAGCGGGAGGGAACACCGGGGAGCTGTTTTTT
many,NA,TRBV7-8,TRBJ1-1,CASSLEGQGRLSRAFF,TGTGCCAGCAGCTTGGAGGGCCAAGGTCGCCTGTCGAGGGCTTTCTTT
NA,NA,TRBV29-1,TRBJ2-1,CSVILRVQGPYNEQFF,TGCAGCGTTATCCTACGGGTACAGGGTCCCTACAATGAGCAGTTCTTC
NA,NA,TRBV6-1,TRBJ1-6,CASAGSRDSPLHF,TGTGCCAGCGCGGGCTCCCGGGATTCACCCCTCCACTTT
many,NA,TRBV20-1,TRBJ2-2,CSARGNTVELFF,TGCAGTGCTAGAGGGAACACCGTGGAGCTGTTTTTT
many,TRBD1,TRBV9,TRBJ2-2,CASSVAGQGHTGELFF,TGTGCCAGCAGCGTGGCCGGACAGGGCCACACCGGGGAGCTGTTTTTT
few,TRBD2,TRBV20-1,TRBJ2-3,CSASQPTSGRAPDTQYF,TGCAGTGCTAGCCAACCGACTAGCGGGAGGGCCCCCGATACGCAGTATTTT
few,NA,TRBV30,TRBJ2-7,CAWGDLTYEQYF,TGTGCCTGGGGGGACTTGACCTACGAGCAGTACTTC
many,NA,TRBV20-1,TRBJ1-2,CSERRSNYGYTF,TGCAGTGAGCGGCGGTCTAACTATGGCTACACCTTC
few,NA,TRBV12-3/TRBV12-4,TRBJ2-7,CASSWGAYEQYF,TGTGCCAGCAGCTGGGGGGCCTACGAGCAGTACTTC
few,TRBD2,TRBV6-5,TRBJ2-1,CASSPTGGYRNEQFF,TGTGCCAGCAGCCCGACGGGAGGTTATCGCAATGAGCAGTTCTTC
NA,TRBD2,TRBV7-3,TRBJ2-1,CASSLSGGSLYNEQFF,TGTGCCAGCAGCTTAAGCGGGGGGTCATTATACAATGAGCAGTTCTTC
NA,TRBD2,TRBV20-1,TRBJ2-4,CSADGGLSLAKNIQYF,TGCAGTGCTGATGGGGGACTATCATTAGCCAAAAACATTCAGTACTTC
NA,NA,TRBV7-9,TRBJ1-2,CASSPSVAAYGYTF,TGTGCCAGCAGCCCATCGGTGGCAGCCTATGGCTACACCTTC
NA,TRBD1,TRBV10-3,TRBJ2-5,CAISVGQGEETQYF,TGTGCCATCAGTGTAGGACAGGGGGAGGAGACCCAGTACTTC
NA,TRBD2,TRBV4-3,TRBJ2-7,CASSQGLADPYEQYF,TGCGCCAGCAGCCAGGGACTAGCGGACCCCTACGAGCAGTACTTC
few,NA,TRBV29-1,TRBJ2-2,CSVGGAGNTGELFF,TGCAGCGTTGGGGGGGCGGGGAACACCGGGGAGCTGTTTTTT
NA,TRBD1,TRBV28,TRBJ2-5,CASSPLDGTAHQETQYF,TGTGCCAGCAGTCCGTTAGATGGGACAGCCCATCAAGAGACCCAGTACTTC
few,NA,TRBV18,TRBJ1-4,CASSPYSTNEKLFF,TGTGCCAGCTCACCGTACTCAACTAATGAAAAACTGTTTTTT
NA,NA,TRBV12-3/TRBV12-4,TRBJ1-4,CASSPWETNEKLFF,TGTGCCAGCAGCCCCTGGGAAACTAATGAAAAACTGTTTTTT
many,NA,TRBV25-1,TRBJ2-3,CASSTQLGGVDTQYF,TGTGCCAGCAGTACCCAACTAGGAGGGGTAGATACGCAGTATTTT
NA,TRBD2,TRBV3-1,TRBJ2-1,CASSPLKVAGGINEQFF,TGTGCCAGCAGCCCCCTAAAGGTAGCGGGAGGAATAAATGAGCAGTTCTTC
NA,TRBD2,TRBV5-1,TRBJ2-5,CASSLWTSGAQETQYF,TGCGCCAGCAGCCTATGGACTAGCGGGGCTCAAGAGACCCAGTACTTC
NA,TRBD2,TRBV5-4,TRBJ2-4,CASSLGTSGRHLAKNIQYF,TGTGCCAGCAGCTTGGGGACTAGCGGGCGCCACCTAGCCAAAAACATTCAGTACTTC